These T cell receptor beta chains were read from a single sample in a study of CD8+ T cells in alopecia areata. Clones were sequenced by immunoSEQ multiplex PCR, and TCRdb holds only the in-frame ones, with some missing. In the table there are approximately 210,000 clones, approximately 65% of which are singletons. The sequencing used CD4+ T cells sorted from blood, collected at week 44, from a patient treated with tofacitinib. The source of these receptors is a human donor with alopecia areata. CDR3s include the opening cysteine and the closing phenylalanine or tryptophan. The D gene is left open where the match is weak.

j_call v_call d_call cdr3_aa
TRBJ1-1 TRBV29-1 NA CSPRRGPNTEAFF
TRBJ1-2 TRBV27 NA CASSKEGYGYTF
TRBJ1-1 TRBV30 NA CAWSRQANTEAFF
TRBJ1-2 TRBV6-1 NA CASSEMARGLEWGYTF
TRBJ1-2 TRBV4-3 NA CASSQAGIGGYTF
TRBJ2-3 TRBV6-1 NA CASSGASAITDTQYF
TRBJ2-4 TRBV29-1 NA CSVELGRSAKNIQYF
TRBJ1-6 TRBV30 NA CAWTLGGNSPLHF
TRBJ2-3 TRBV30 TRBD2 CAWSAGLAGPDTQYF
TRBJ2-2 TRBV2 NA CASSDRTVLGELFF
TRBJ1-2 TRBV6-1 NA CASSEGPRAGYTF
TRBJ2-5 TRBV11-3 TRBD1 CASSDRDRGLGRQETQYF
TRBJ2-3 TRBV6-1 TRBD1 CASRDRVIDTQYF
TRBJ2-3 TRBV6-1 NA CATRSGPDTQYF
TRBJ2-1 TRBV5-1 TRBD2 CASSSYGTSGGPYNEQFF
TRBJ1-2 TRBV4-3 NA CASSQDTHTYGYTF